These T cell receptor beta chains were read from a single sample in a study of blood T cells in healthy people across ages. Each CDR3 protein is one row after TCRdb ran MiXCR on the 5' RACE reads. The sample carries around 280,000 distinct CDR3 sequences, roughly 29% recorded once. The sequenced material came from blood. The origin of the receptors is an older woman in good health. CDR3s include the opening cysteine and the closing phenylalanine or tryptophan. Fields, in order: J gene, D gene, V gene, clone size, CDR3 protein, CDR3 DNA. A D gene is named only where the DNA matches it firmly. Size values are once, few and many counts, or a class for expanded clones, and some rows have none.

TRBJ1-2 . TRBV9 . CASSTSQSGYTF TGTGCCAGCAGTACATCCCAAAGTGGCTACACCTTC
TRBJ1-5 . TRBV20-1 . CSARWGTYSNQPQHF TGCAGTGCTAGGTGGGGGACCTATAGCAATCAGCCCCAGCATTTT
TRBJ1-3 . TRBV20-1 . CSAREGGNTIYF TGCAGTGCTAGGGAGGGTGGAAACACCATATATTTT
TRBJ2-1 . TRBV5-1 once CASSSTLSGVSSYNEQFF TGCGCCAGCAGCTCCACACTATCAGGGGTGAGCTCCTACAATGAGCAGTTCTTC
TRBJ1-1 . TRBV20-1 few CSARSDMNTEAFF TGCAGTGCTAGATCTGACATGAACACTGAAGCTTTCTTT
TRBJ2-3 . TRBV4-1 many CASSQVGIGTDTQYF TGCGCCAGCAGCCAAGTTGGGATCGGCACAGATACGCAGTATTTT
TRBJ2-5 . TRBV6-1 few CASRAVYQETQYF TGTGCCAGCAGGGCAGTCTACCAAGAGACCCAGTACTTC
TRBJ2-2 . TRBV2 many CASMKSGNTGELFF TGTGCCAGCATGAAGAGCGGAAACACCGGGGAGCTGTTTTTT
TRBJ2-3 TRBD2 TRBV7-2 . CASSLKTSGAPTQYF TGTGCCAGCAGCTTGAAGACTAGCGGGGCCCCTACGCAGTATTTT
TRBJ2-1 . TRBV29-1 many CSVASGSGSYNEQFF TGCAGCGTTGCGAGTGGCAGCGGGTCCTACAATGAGCAGTTCTTC